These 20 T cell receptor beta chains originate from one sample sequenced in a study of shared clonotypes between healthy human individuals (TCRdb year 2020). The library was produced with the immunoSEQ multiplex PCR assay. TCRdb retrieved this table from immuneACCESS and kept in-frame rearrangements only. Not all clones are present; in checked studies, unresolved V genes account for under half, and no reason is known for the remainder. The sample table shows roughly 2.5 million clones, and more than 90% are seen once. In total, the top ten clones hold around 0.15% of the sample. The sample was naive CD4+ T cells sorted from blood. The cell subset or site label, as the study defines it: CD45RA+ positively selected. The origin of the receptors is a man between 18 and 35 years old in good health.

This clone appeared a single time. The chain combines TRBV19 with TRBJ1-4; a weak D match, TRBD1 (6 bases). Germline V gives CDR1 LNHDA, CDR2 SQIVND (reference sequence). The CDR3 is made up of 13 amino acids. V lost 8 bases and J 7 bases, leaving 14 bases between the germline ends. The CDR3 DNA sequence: TGTGCCAGTTCGGGGGCGCGAAGTGAAAAACTGTTTTTT. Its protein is CASSGARSEKLFF. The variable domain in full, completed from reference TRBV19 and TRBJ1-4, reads DGGITQSPKYLFRKEGQNVTLSCEQNLNHDAMYWYRQDPGQGLRLIYYSQIVNDFQKGDIAEGYSVSREKKESFPLTVTSAQKNPTAFYLCASSGARSEKLFFGSGTQLSVL.

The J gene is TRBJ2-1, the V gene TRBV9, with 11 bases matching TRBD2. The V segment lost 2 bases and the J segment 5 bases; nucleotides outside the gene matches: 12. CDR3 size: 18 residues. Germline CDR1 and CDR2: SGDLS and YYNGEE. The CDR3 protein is CASSVLPFGTSGHNEQFF. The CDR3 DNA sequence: TGTGCCAGCAGCGTCCTTCCCTTCGGGACTAGCGGCCACAATGAGCAGTTCTTC.

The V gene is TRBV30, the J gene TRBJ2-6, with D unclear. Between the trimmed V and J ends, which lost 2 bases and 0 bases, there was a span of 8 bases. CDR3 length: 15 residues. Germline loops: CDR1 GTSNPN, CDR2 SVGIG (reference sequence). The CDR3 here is CAWSRALSGANVLTF. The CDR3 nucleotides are TGTGCCTGGAGTAGGGCGCTCTCTGGGGCCAACGTCCTGACTTTC.

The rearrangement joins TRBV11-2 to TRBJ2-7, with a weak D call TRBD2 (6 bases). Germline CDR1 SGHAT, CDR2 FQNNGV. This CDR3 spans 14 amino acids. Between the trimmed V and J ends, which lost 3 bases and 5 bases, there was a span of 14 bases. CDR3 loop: CASSLGGIKNEQYF. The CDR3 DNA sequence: TGTGCCAGCAGCTTGGGGGGAATCAAGAACGAGCAGTACTTC. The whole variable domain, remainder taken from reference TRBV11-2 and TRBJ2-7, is EAGVAQSPRYKIIEKRQSVAFWCNPISGHATLYWYQQILGQGPKLLIQFQNNGVVDDSQLPKDRFSAERLKGVDSTLKIQPAKLEDSAVYLCASSLGGIKNEQYFGPGTRLTVT.

The CDR3 loop is CASSENGLGVRLGYTF. CDR3 DNA: TGTGCCAGCAGTGAAAACGGACTGGGGGTTCGGCTTGGCTACACCTTC. This chain uses TRBV2 with TRBJ1-2, with D tentatively TRBD1 (5 bases). Deletions cut 2 bases from V and 7 bases from J, with 20 bases between. From germline, CDR1 is SNHLY and CDR2 FYNNEI. The CDR3 consists of 16 residues.

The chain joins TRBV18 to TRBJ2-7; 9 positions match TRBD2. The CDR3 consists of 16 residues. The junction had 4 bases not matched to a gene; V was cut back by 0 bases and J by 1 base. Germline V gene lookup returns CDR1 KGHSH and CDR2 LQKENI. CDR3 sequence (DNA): TGTGCCAGCTCACCACCTGGGCGGGAGGGTTCCTACGAGCAGTACTTC. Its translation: CASSPPGREGSYEQYF.

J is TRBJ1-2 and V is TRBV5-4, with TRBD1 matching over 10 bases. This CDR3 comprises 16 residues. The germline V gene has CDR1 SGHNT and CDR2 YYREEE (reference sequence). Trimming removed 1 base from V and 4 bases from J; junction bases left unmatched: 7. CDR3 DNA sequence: TGTGCCAGCAGCTTGAAAGACAGGGGGCCCGCCTATGGCTACACCTTC. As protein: CASSLKDRGPAYGYTF.

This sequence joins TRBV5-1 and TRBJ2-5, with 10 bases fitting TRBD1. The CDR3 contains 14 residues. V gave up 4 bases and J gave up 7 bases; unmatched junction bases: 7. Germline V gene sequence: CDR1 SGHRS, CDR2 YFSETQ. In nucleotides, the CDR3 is TGCGCCAGCAGCACCCGGACAGGGGGATGGACCCAGTACTTC. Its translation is CASSTRTGGWTQYF.

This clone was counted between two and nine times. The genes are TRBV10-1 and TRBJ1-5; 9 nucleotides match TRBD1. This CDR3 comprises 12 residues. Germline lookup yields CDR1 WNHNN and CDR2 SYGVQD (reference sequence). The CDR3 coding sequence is TGCGCAGGGACAGGGTTAAATCAGCCCCAGCATTTT. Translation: CAGTGLNQPQHF.

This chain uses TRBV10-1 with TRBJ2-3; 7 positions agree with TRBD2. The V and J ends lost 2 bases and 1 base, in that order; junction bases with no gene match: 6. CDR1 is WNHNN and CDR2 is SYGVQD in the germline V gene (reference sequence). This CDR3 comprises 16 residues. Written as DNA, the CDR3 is TGCGCCAGCAGTGAGAAGGCCGCGGGGGGCACAGATACGCAGTATTTT. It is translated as CASSEKAAGGTDTQYF.

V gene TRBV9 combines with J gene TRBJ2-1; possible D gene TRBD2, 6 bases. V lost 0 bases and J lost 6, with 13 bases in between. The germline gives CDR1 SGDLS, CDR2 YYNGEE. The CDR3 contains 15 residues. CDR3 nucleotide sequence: TGTGCCAGCAGCGTAGGAGACGGGAGTACCAATGAGCAGTTCTTC. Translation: CASSVGDGSTNEQFF.

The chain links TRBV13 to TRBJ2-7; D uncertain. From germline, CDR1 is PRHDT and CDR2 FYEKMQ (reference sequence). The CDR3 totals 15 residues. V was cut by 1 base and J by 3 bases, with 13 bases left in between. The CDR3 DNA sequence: TGTGCCAGCAGCTTAGCTGCTGGGCCCAACTACGAGCAGTACTTC. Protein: CASSLAAGPNYEQYF.

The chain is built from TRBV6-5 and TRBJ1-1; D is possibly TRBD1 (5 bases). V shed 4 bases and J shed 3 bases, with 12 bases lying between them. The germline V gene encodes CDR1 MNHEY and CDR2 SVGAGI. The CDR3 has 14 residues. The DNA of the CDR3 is TGTGCCAGCAGTTCTGCGGGCAGGGACACTGAAGCTTTCTTT. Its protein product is CASSSAGRDTEAFF.

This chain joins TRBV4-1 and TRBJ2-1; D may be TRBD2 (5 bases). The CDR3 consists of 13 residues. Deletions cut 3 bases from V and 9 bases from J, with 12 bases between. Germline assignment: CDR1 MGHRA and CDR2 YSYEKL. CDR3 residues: CASSHPLGIEQFF. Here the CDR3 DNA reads TGCGCCAGCAGCCACCCACTAGGAATTGAGCAGTTCTTC.

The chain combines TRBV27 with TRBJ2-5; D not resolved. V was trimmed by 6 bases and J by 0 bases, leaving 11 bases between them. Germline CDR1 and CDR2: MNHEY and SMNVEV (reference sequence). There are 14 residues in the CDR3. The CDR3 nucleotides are TGTGCCAGCAGGAAGGGCCTAAACCAAGAGACCCAGTACTTC. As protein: CASRKGLNQETQYF.

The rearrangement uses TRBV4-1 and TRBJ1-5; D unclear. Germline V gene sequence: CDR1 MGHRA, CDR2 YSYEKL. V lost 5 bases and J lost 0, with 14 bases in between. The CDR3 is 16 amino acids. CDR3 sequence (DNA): TGCGCCAGCAGCGATGAAGGCAGGTATAGCAATCAGCCCCAGCATTTT. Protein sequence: CASSDEGRYSNQPQHF.

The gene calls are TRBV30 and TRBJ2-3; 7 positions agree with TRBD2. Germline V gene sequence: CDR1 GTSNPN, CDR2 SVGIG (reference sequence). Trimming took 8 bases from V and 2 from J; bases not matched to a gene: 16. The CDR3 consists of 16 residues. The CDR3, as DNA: TGTGCCGGACTAGGAAGGTGGCACCCGTACACAGATACGCAGTATTTT. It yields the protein CAGLGRWHPYTDTQYF.

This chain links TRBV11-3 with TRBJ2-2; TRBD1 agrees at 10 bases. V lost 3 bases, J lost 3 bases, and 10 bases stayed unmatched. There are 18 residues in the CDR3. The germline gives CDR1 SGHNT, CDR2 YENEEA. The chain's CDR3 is CASSFHARDRGDTGELFF. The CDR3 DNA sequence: TGTGCCAGCAGCTTTCACGCCCGGGACAGGGGCGACACCGGGGAGCTGTTTTTT.

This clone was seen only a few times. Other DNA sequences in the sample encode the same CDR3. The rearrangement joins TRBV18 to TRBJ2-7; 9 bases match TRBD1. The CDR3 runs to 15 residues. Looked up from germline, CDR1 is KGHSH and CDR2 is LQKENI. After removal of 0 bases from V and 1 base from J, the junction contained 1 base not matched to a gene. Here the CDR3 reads CASSPPGQGSYEQYF. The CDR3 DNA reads TGTGCCAGCTCACCACCGGGACAGGGATCCTACGAGCAGTACTTC.

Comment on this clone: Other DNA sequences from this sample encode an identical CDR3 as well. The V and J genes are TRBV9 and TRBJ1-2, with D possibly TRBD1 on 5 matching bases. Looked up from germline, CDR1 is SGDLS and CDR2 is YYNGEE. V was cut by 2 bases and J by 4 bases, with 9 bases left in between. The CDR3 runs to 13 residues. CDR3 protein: CASSVEGSYGYTF. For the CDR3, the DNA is TGTGCCAGCAGCGTTGAGGGGTCCTATGGCTACACCTTC.